What follows are 13 T cell receptor beta chains derived from one specimen sequenced in a study of cytomegalovirus exposure and HLA in healthy donors. It was with 60 Vbeta and 13 Jbeta primers that the PCR ran. Repertoires were generated with immunoSEQ multiplex PCR, while TCRdb's copy carries only in-frame clones and drops some. Of under 150,000 clones in the sample, about 82% are singletons; the top ten hold more than 3%. Sequenced sample: PBMCs. All receptors derive from a male donor in good health and CMV-seronegative.

The V gene is TRBV21-1, the J gene TRBJ2-7; whether TRBD2, the table's D call, matches the DNA was not checked. TRBV21-1 is termed a pseudogene. This CDR3 region has 22 residues. The CDR3 here is CASSKSKTSGSVRLPFSYEQYF. CDR3 sequence (DNA): TGTGCCAGCAGCAAATCTAAAACTAGCGGGAGTGTTCGATTGCCTTTCTCCTACGAGCAGTACTTC.

V gene TRBV5-4 combines with J gene TRBJ1-3; D is possibly TRBD1 (6 bases). Germline CDR1 is SGHNT and CDR2 is YYREEE (reference sequence). The CDR3 is made up of 15 amino acids. With 4 bases removed from V and 0 bases from J, the gap between germline ends came to 11 bases. As DNA, the CDR3 is TGTGCCAGCAGCCTTGGGGGCTACTCTGGAAACACCATATATTTT. Translating gives CASSLGGYSGNTIYF.

This chain links TRBV5-1 with TRBJ2-3, with D hard to call. Germline V gives CDR1 SGHRS, CDR2 YFSETQ. The CDR3 covers 12 residues. V was shortened by 0 bases and J by 6 bases, with 5 bases between the two germline ends. The CDR3 loop reads CASSLVSDTQYF. Here the CDR3 DNA reads TGCGCCAGCAGCTTGGTTTCGGATACGCAGTATTTT.

The genes are TRBV10-3 and TRBJ1-2; possibly TRBD1 for D (5 bases). The germline V gene has CDR1 ENHRY and CDR2 SYGVKD. The germline V and J ends were trimmed by 2 bases and 8 bases, with 15 bases remaining between them. This CDR3 region has 14 residues. In DNA form, the CDR3 reads TGTGCCATCAGTGAGGAGGCAGGGCCTTTAGGCTACACCTTC. This gives the protein CAISEEAGPLGYTF.

This rearrangement joins TRBV4-1 to TRBJ2-5; maybe TRBD2 (6 bases). V was shortened by 0 bases and J by 3 bases, with 14 bases between the two germline ends. The germline V gene has CDR1 MGHRA and CDR2 YSYEKL. The CDR3 has 16 amino acids. The CDR3 sequence is CASSQDRLGLKETQYF. For the CDR3, the DNA is TGCGCCAGCAGCCAAGACAGACTAGGGCTGAAAGAGACCCAGTACTTC.

In DNA, the CDR3 is TGTGCCAGCAGTTTATCCTTCGTTGCAGCCGGGACAGGGGGTTATGGCTACACCTTC. Protein sequence: CASSLSFVAAGTGGYGYTF. The chain joins TRBV28 to TRBJ1-2, with TRBD1 matching over 11 bases. J was trimmed by 5 bases and V by 1 base; bases with no gene match: 15. CDR1 and CDR2 from the germline V gene are MDHEN and SYDVKM. The CDR3 extends over 19 amino acids.

A few counts support this clone. The chain combines TRBV25-1 with TRBJ2-7; a possible D gene is TRBD2 (5 bases). CDR1 and CDR2 (germline): MGHDK, SYGVNS. V was trimmed by 1 base and J by 3 bases, leaving 7 bases between them. This CDR3 has 13 amino acids. CDR3 coding DNA: TGTGCCAGCAGTGAATCGGGGAGCTACGAGCAGTACTTC. This sequence encodes CASSESGSYEQYF.

J is TRBJ2-5 and V is TRBV9, with 13 bases fitting TRBD2. The better agreement between TRBJ2-7 and the DNA end casts doubt on the J call. Germline V gene sequence: CDR1 SGDLS, CDR2 YYNGEE. The CDR3 covers 15 residues. CDR3 DNA: TGTGCCAGCAGCGTAACTAGCGGGAGGGAGTACGAGCAGTACTTC. Residues: CASSVTSGREYEQYF.

The chain is built from TRBV2 and TRBJ1-2; D is possibly TRBD1 (5 bases). Trimming cost V 1 base and J 2 bases, with 14 bases left between them. Germline CDR1 SNHLY, CDR2 FYNNEI. The CDR3 contains 16 residues. The DNA of the CDR3 is TGTGCCAGCAGTGAAGTTCGACAGCCAGTAAACTATGGCTACACCTTC. It codes for CASSEVRQPVNYGYTF.

This sequence joins TRBV28 and TRBJ2-1; 8 bases match TRBD2. This CDR3 region has 15 residues. In germline, CDR1 is MDHEN, CDR2 SYDVKM. The ends lost 8 bases at V and 6 bases at J; junction bases unmatched: 12. The DNA for the CDR3 is TGTGCCAGCTCCACGGGGGGGGAGATTAGCAATGAGCAGTTCTTC. This sequence encodes CASSTGGEISNEQFF.

This chain links TRBV7-2 with TRBJ2-7, with D maybe TRBD2 (5 bases). CDR3 length: 15 residues. The germline V gene has CDR1 SGHTA and CDR2 FQGNSA. Trimming shortened V by 5 bases and J by 1 base, and 15 bases separated the two germline ends. This CDR3 reads CASSPIGLSSYEQYF. In DNA, the CDR3 is TGTGCCAGCAGCCCAATTGGACTTTCGTCCTACGAGCAGTACTTC.

In regard to this clone: The junction differs from germline at one of its ends, possibly a read error. J is TRBJ2-1 and V is TRBV7-7; TRBD2 matches 8 bases. CDR1 is SSHAT and CDR2 is FNYEAQ in the germline V gene (reference sequence). CDR3 size: 16 residues. CDR3 sequence reads: CASSSTRGGGSNEQFF. As DNA, the CDR3 is TGTGCTAGCAGCTCGACCCGAGGCGGGGGGTCCAATGAGCAGTTCTTC.

This chain connects TRBV6-5 to TRBJ2-1; TRBD1 might be the D (6 bases). The CDR3 extends over 14 amino acids. V gave up 6 bases and J gave up 10 bases, with 19 bases separating them. In germline, CDR1 is MNHEY, CDR2 SVGAGI. The CDR3 coding sequence is TGTGCCAGCAGACGTTCACAGGGCGTTCGGGAGCAGTTCTTC. It is translated as CASRRSQGVREQFF.